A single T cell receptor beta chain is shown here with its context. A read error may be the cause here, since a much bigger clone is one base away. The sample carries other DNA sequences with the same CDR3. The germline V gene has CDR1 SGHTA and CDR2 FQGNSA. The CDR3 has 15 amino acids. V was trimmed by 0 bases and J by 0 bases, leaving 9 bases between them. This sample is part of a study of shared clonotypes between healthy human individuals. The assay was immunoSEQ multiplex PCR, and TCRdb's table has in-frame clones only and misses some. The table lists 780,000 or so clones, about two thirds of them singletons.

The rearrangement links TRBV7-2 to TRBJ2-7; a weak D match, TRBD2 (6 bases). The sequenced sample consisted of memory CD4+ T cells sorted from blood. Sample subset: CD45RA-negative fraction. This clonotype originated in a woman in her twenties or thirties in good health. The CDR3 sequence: CASSLASGSSYEQYF. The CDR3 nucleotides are TGTGCCAGCAGCTTAGCTAGCGGAAGCTCCTACGAGCAGTACTTC.